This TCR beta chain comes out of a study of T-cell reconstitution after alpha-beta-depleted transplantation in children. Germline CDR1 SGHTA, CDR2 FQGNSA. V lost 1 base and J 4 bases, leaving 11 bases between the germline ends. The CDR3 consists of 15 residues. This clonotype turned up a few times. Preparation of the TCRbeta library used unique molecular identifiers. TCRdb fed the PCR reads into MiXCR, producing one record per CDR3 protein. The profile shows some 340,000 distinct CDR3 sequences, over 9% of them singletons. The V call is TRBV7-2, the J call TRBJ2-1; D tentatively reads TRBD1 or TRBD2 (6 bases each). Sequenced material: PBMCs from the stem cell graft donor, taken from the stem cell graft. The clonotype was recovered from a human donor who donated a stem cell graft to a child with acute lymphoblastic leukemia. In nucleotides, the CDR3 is TGTGCCAGCAGCTTAGAGGGGGGACAATACAATGAGCAGTTCTTC. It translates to CASSLEGGQYNEQFF.